The next 28 T cell receptor beta chains were all read from a single sample in a study of siplizumab effects on memory and regulatory T cells. Method: immunoSEQ multiplex PCR; TCRdb's copy keeps in-frame clones and lacks some. The sample shows some 110,000 clones, under 95% of them seen only once. The sequenced material came from CD4+ T cells sorted from blood. All receptors derive from a human donor in good health.

The chain recombines TRBV7-2 with TRBJ2-7, with 7 positions matching TRBD2. J was trimmed by 2 bases and V by 4 bases; bases with no gene match: 2. Germline CDR1 and CDR2: SGHTA and FQGNSA. CDR3 length: 13 amino acids. CDR3 residues: CASSSGTTYEQYF. The CDR3 DNA follows: TGTGCCAGCAGCTCCGGGACTACCTACGAGCAGTACTTC.

As to this clone: At one of its ends the junction is not consistent with the germline gene, which may arise from a read error. The chain is built from TRBV7-2 and TRBJ1-1; D is possibly TRBD1 (5 bases). Germline assignment: CDR1 SGHTA and CDR2 FQGNSA. The CDR3 totals 14 residues. Written as DNA, the CDR3 is TGCGCCAGCAGCCAGGCTCAGGGAGCGGTTGAAGCTTTCTTT. Translating gives CASSQAQGAVEAFF.

The J gene is TRBJ1-4, the V gene TRBV5-5, with D maybe TRBD1 (5 bases). The CDR3 consists of 14 residues. The V gene's germline CDR1 is SGHKS and CDR2 YYEKEE (reference sequence). V lost 3 bases to trimming and J lost 3 bases, with 9 bases between them. CDR3 sequence (DNA): TGTGCCAGCAGCTATCAGGGCGCTAATGAAAAACTGTTTTTT. Protein: CASSYQGANEKLFF.

This clone was found once. The V and J genes are TRBV4-2 and TRBJ2-5, with D unclear. Trimming left V 2 bases short and J 2 bases short, with 0 bases between. Germline loops: CDR1 LGHNA, CDR2 YNFKEQ. CDR3 length: 11 amino acids. The CDR3 coding sequence is TGTGCCAGCAGCCAACAAGAGACCCAGTACTTC. This gives the protein CASSQQETQYF.

V and J are TRBV6-5 and TRBJ1-4; 9 bases agree with TRBD1. V trimming: 0 bases; J trimming: 8 bases; junction bases outside the gene matches: 7. Germline CDR1 and CDR2: MNHEY and SVGAGI. This CDR3 spans 16 amino acids. CDR3 protein: CASSYSRTGVREKLFF. The CDR3 nucleotides are TGTGCCAGCAGTTACTCGAGGACAGGGGTACGGGAAAAACTGTTTTTT.

V and J are TRBV2 and TRBJ2-3, with D possibly being TRBD2 (6 bases). CDR1 SNHLY and CDR2 FYNNEI come from the germline V gene. This CDR3 region has 14 residues. The ends were cut back, 4 bases at V and 0 bases at J, with 8 bases in the middle. CDR3 coding DNA: TGTGCCAGCAGTGTAGGGACTAGCACAGATACGCAGTATTTT. As protein: CASSVGTSTDTQYF.

This clone showed up just once. V usage is TRBV6-1 and J usage is TRBJ1-6, with TRBD1 identical over 8 bases. The CDR3 is made up of 14 amino acids. Germline CDR1 MNHNS, CDR2 SASEGT. The V and J ends lost 2 bases and 9 bases, in that order; junction bases with no gene match: 3. CDR3 coding DNA: TGTGCCAGCAGTGAAAACAGGGGGGCTTCACCCCTCCACTTT. Translating it yields CASSENRGASPLHF.

The chain couples TRBV29-1 to TRBJ2-7, with D hard to call. V was cut by 4 bases and J by 5 bases, with 12 bases left in between. CDR1 is SQVTM, CDR2 ANQGSEA, per germline. CDR3 length equals 12 residues. CDR3 region: CSVVWGTHEQYF. CDR3 bases: TGCAGCGTTGTGTGGGGAACCCACGAGCAGTACTTC.

CDR3 amino acids: CASRPPSTGHETQYF. DNA of the CDR3: TGTGCCAGCAGACCCCCGTCGACAGGGCACGAGACCCAGTACTTC. V gene TRBV6-5 combines with J gene TRBJ2-5; 7 nucleotides align to TRBD1. CDR3 length: 15 residues. J gave up 5 bases and V 6 bases, and 12 bases lay outside the gene matches. Looked up from germline, CDR1 is MNHEY and CDR2 is SVGAGI.

The chain's CDR3 is CASSYLSSRRVETQYF. The CDR3 nucleotides are TGTGCCAGCAGTTACTTGAGCTCCCGAAGGGTTGAGACCCAGTACTTC. The gene calls are TRBV6-5 and TRBJ2-5; D is uncertain. V dropped 1 base and J dropped 5 bases, with 17 bases sitting between them. Germline V gives CDR1 MNHEY, CDR2 SVGAGI. There are 16 residues in the CDR3.

The genes are TRBV5-1 and TRBJ2-7, with 9 bases fitting TRBD1. Germline trimming cut 6 bases from V and 4 bases from J; bases unmatched to any gene: 5. Germline assignment: CDR1 SGHRS and CDR2 YFSETQ. This CDR3 region has 13 residues. The CDR3 loop reads CASNSGQGYEQYF. The CDR3 nucleotides are TGCGCCAGCAACTCAGGACAGGGGTACGAGCAGTACTTC.

The chain has TRBV10-3 and TRBJ2-5; a weak D match, TRBD2 (5 bases). Trimming removed 2 bases at V and 5 bases at J, with 15 bases between. The germline CDR1 and CDR2 sequences are ENHRY and SYGVKD. The CDR3 has 15 residues. The CDR3 nucleotides read TGTGCCATCAGTGAGACGGAGGTATGGTTGGAGACCCAGTACTTC. Residues: CAISETEVWLETQYF.

The chain has TRBV6-5 and TRBJ1-6, with 8 bases matching TRBD1. The trim removed 5 bases at V and 7 bases at J, leaving 7 bases unmatched. The germline gives CDR1 MNHEY, CDR2 SVGAGI. This CDR3 comprises 15 residues. The CDR3 here is CASSPDRDKNSPLHF. The CDR3 DNA reads as TGTGCCAGCAGTCCGGACAGGGATAAGAATTCACCCCTCCACTTT.

The V call is TRBV5-1, the J call TRBJ1-1, with 8 bases that match TRBD1. The germline gives CDR1 SGHRS, CDR2 YFSETQ. There are 16 residues in the CDR3. V shed 0 bases and J 4 bases; nucleotides not matched to a gene: 8. This chain's CDR3 is CASSLGQGQGATEAFF. CDR3 sequence (DNA): TGCGCCAGCAGCTTGGGACAAGGACAGGGCGCCACTGAAGCTTTCTTT.

V and J are TRBV19 and TRBJ1-5; D remains ambiguous. Per the germline V gene, CDR1 is LNHDA and CDR2 is SQIVND (reference sequence). This CDR3 has 16 amino acids. Trimming removed 7 bases from V and 3 bases from J, with 19 bases in between. This CDR3 is CASNTLSGRLNQPQHF. The CDR3 region has the DNA TGTGCCAGTAACACATTAAGTGGGCGGCTCAATCAGCCCCAGCATTTT. The whole variable domain, filled in from reference TRBV19 and TRBJ1-5, reads DGGITQSPKYLFRKEGQNVTLSCEQNLNHDAMYWYRQDPGQGLRLIYYSQIVNDFQKGDIAEGYSVSREKKESFPLTVTSAQKNPTAFYLCASNTLSGRLNQPQHFGDGTRLSIL.

The genes are TRBV7-9 and TRBJ1-2, with TRBD1 matching over 10 bases. Germline CDR1 and CDR2: SEHNR and FQNEAQ (reference sequence). V lost 5 bases to trimming and J lost 2 bases; unmatched junction nucleotides: 2. The CDR3 has 14 amino acids. The CDR3 here is CASSRGQGNYGYTF. In nucleotides, the CDR3 is TGTGCCAGCAGCCGGGGACAGGGGAACTATGGCTACACCTTC.

V is TRBV6-5 and J is TRBJ1-1; the D gene is possibly TRBD1 (6 bases). Germline-derived CDR1 and CDR2 are MNHEY and SVGAGI. This CDR3 has 15 residues. Trimming took off 1 base at V and 7 bases at J, with 16 bases between the two ends. The CDR3 sequence is CASSYLQGRRGEAFF. In DNA form, the CDR3 reads TGTGCCAGCAGTTACTTACAGGGCCGGCGTGGTGAAGCTTTCTTT.

The chain employs TRBV6-6 and TRBJ1-2, with D tentatively TRBD1 (6 bases). Germline CDR1 is MNHNY and CDR2 is SVGAGI (reference sequence). The ends were cut back, 2 bases at V and 2 bases at J, with 6 bases in the middle. The CDR3 extends over 13 amino acids. Here the CDR3 DNA reads TGTGCCAGCAGTTACGGGACAAACTATGGCTACACCTTC. Its protein product is CASSYGTNYGYTF.

This sequence joins TRBV9 and TRBJ2-2, with TRBD1 matching over 7 bases. V lost 0 bases and J lost 7; bases outside the gene matches: 6. The CDR3 covers 15 residues. Germline lookup yields CDR1 SGDLS and CDR2 YYNGEE. In DNA form, the CDR3 reads TGTGCCAGCAGCGTAGAGGGGGCACGGGGCGGGGAGCTGTTTTTT. Protein product: CASSVEGARGGELFF.

In its sample, this clone was seen once. The CDR3 protein is CASSERDGRSFSSYNSPLHF. CDR3 nucleotide sequence: TGTGCCAGCAGTGAGAGGGATGGCAGGTCCTTCAGCTCCTATAATTCACCCCTCCACTTT. V is TRBV2 and J is TRBJ1-6; D is unresolved. The CDR3 runs to 20 residues. Trimming left V 3 bases short and J 0 bases short, with 21 bases between. Germline values: CDR1 SNHLY, CDR2 FYNNEI.

The genes are TRBV19 and TRBJ2-7, with D tentatively TRBD1 (6 bases). Germline V CDR1 and CDR2: LNHDA, SQIVND (reference sequence). CDR3 length: 15 amino acids. V was trimmed by 5 bases and J by 0 bases, leaving 14 bases between them. The CDR3, as DNA: TGTGCCAGTAGTCCCAGGGGTCCCTCCTCCTACGAGCAGTACTTC. Protein sequence: CASSPRGPSSYEQYF. The complete variable domain, with remaining parts taken from reference TRBV19 and TRBJ2-7, reads DGGITQSPKYLFRKEGQNVTLSCEQNLNHDAMYWYRQDPGQGLRLIYYSQIVNDFQKGDIAEGYSVSREKKESFPLTVTSAQKNPTAFYLCASSPRGPSSYEQYFGPGTRLTVT.

This clone occurred once. The DNA for the CDR3 is TGCGCCAGCAGCAGTGCAGGGGGAGGCTACACCTTC. It encodes CASSSAGGGYTF. The J gene is TRBJ1-2, the V gene TRBV5-1; the match to TRBD1 covers 7 bases. V trimming: 4 bases; J trimming: 8 bases; junction bases outside the gene matches: 5. This CDR3 contains 12 residues. The germline gives CDR1 SGHRS, CDR2 YFSETQ.

This clone has a handful of counts. The chain links TRBV18 to TRBJ1-5; unclear D gene. Deletions cut 3 bases from V and 4 bases from J, with 16 bases between. The germline gives CDR1 KGHSH, CDR2 LQKENI. The CDR3 has 16 residues. The CDR3 here is CASSPGSPRVNQPQHF. In nucleotides, the CDR3 is TGTGCCAGCTCACCTGGGTCCCCCCGCGTAAATCAGCCCCAGCATTTT.

This chain connects TRBV2 to TRBJ1-2; D remains ambiguous. The CDR3 consists of 14 residues. Between the trimmed V and J ends, which lost 6 bases and 5 bases, there was a span of 16 bases. The germline CDR1 and CDR2 sequences are SNHLY and FYNNEI. CDR3 in amino acids: CASSPEQARYGYTF. Written as DNA, the CDR3 is TGTGCCAGCAGCCCGGAGCAGGCACGTTATGGCTACACCTTC.

The J gene is TRBJ1-2, the V gene TRBV5-4; TRBD1 aligns across 9 bases. V was clipped by 4 bases and J by 4 bases; unmatched bases: 8. This CDR3 is 15 amino acids long. The germline V gene encodes CDR1 SGHNT and CDR2 YYREEE (reference sequence). The CDR3 protein is CASSRAQTGGYGYTF. The CDR3 DNA is TGTGCCAGCAGCCGCGCGCAGACAGGGGGCTATGGCTACACCTTC.

The chain joins TRBV6-1 to TRBJ1-2, with TRBD1 matching over 7 bases. CDR1 and CDR2 from the germline V gene are MNHNS and SASEGT. This CDR3 is built from 14 residues. With 8 bases clipped from V and 2 bases from J, the junction kept 8 bases outside the gene matches. The CDR3 DNA sequence: TGTGCCAGCGGCGGGACAGCCACCAACTATGGCTACACCTTC. Amino acids: CASGGTATNYGYTF.

The V gene is TRBV6-1, the J gene TRBJ1-2; D unresolved. This CDR3 comprises 14 residues. Germline V gives CDR1 MNHNS, CDR2 SASEGT. The V and J ends lost 1 base and 7 bases respectively, with 13 bases between them. For the CDR3, the DNA is TGTGCCAGCAGTGAAGATATGTGGGCTGGTGGCTACACCTTC. Its translation: CASSEDMWAGGYTF.

This chain joins TRBV7-2 and TRBJ2-1; D may be TRBD1 or TRBD2 (5 bases each). The V gene's germline CDR1 is SGHTA and CDR2 FQGNSA. The CDR3 has 15 amino acids. Trimming removed 1 base from V and 9 bases from J, with 16 bases in between. The CDR3 nucleotides read TGTGCCAGCAGCTTAGGGGGGTTCGAGCTTGGTGAGCAGTTCTTC. Protein sequence: CASSLGGFELGEQFF. The whole variable domain, filled in from reference TRBV7-2 and TRBJ2-1, reads GAGVSQSPSNKVTEKGKDVELRCDPISGHTALYWYRQSLGQGLEFLIYFQGNSAPDKSGLPSDRFSAERTGGSVSTLTIQRTQQEDSAVYLCASSLGGFELGEQFFGPGTRLTVL.